The 5 T cell receptor beta chains listed next were all sequenced from one sample in a study of T cells after yellow fever vaccination. TCRdb re-called the 5' RACE reads through MiXCR, storing one row per CDR3 protein. The sample holds about 230,000 distinct CDR3 sequences, approximately 6.8% seen once. The input for sequencing was CD4+ T cells sorted from PBMCs, taken on the day of the yellow fever booster vaccination. These receptors came from a man aged 30 to 39 who received the YFV17D yellow fever vaccine.

This clonotype was counted many times. V usage is TRBV4-3 and J usage is TRBJ2-3; no firm D call. Germline values: CDR1 LGHNA, CDR2 YSLEER. V gave up 4 bases and J gave up 6 bases, with 14 bases separating them. The CDR3 spans 14 residues. The DNA of the CDR3 is TGCGCCAGCAGCCTCCTGACGGGCATCGATACGCAGTATTTT. It translates to CASSLLTGIDTQYF.

The J gene is TRBJ2-2, the V gene TRBV5-1; D is undetermined. In germline, CDR1 is SGHRS, CDR2 YFSETQ. Trimming removed 4 bases from V and 7 bases from J, with 8 bases in between. There are 12 residues in the CDR3. CDR3 in amino acids: CASSEPGGELFF. The CDR3 coding sequence is TGCGCCAGCAGCGAGCCTGGCGGGGAGCTGTTTTTT.

This clonotype was picked up a small number of times. The CDR3 loop reads CASSLDGGRSTGELFF. The CDR3 region has the DNA TGTGCCAGCAGCTTAGACGGGGGACGTAGCACCGGGGAGCTGTTTTTT. The gene calls are TRBV11-2 and TRBJ2-2, with a possible D match to TRBD2 (6 bases). This CDR3 comprises 16 residues. Germline CDR1 and CDR2: SGHAT and FQNNGV. The V gene lost 0 bases and the J gene lost 4 bases, with 12 bases spanning the gap.

The table lists this clonotype with many counts. The V gene is TRBV12-3 or TRBV12-4, the J gene TRBJ2-5; 13 bases match TRBD2. V lost 6 bases to trimming and J lost 4 bases; unmatched junction nucleotides: 8. This CDR3 contains 16 residues. The CDR3 DNA is TGTGCCAGCAGCCGCACTAGCGGGAGGGCCGGAGAGACCCAGTACTTC. Its protein is CASSRTSGRAGETQYF.

This clonotype has a handful of counts. The chain couples TRBV20-1 to TRBJ1-5; D is unclear. CDR3 size: 13 residues. Germline CDR1 DFQATT, CDR2 SNEGSKA (reference sequence). The CDR3 loop reads CSLKDPGGQPQHF. The CDR3 coding sequence is TGCAGCCTGAAGGACCCCGGCGGGCAGCCCCAGCATTTT.